This record concerns one TCR beta chain sequence. Which antigen it targets is not known. No base qualities exist here, and no much larger clone lies one base off it. The data derive from a study of shared clonotypes between healthy human individuals (dated by TCRdb to about 2020). As for the study more broadly: The cohort included a few men and two women between 18 and 49 years of age. To estimate repertoire size and how much clonotype sharing occurs between individuals, the study deeply sequenced the blood TCR repertoires of 4 to 6 healthy adults. For each donor, three plates each were used for CD4 naive and CD4 memory, two plates were used for CD8 naive, and one plate was used for CD8 memory. Libraries were prepared and TCR repertoires were sequenced by different laboratories using diverse techniques, in order to increase sequencing depth and limit assay-specific biases. Leukapheresis yielded between about 0.9 and 10 billion PBMCs per donor. Study-wide conclusions, independent of this receptor: Compared with non-shared clonotypes, clonotypes shared by all four sorted-subset donors had higher generation probabilities. Sharing across a handful of donors was observed for 5% to 6.5% of naive CD4, less than 4% of naive CD8, 2% to 2.5% of memory CD4, and over 0.3% of memory CD8 clonotypes. The small number of donors limited the genetic and exposure-history diversity represented. Naive subsets generally had larger estimated clonotype richness than memory subsets did. Based on pairwise subsampling, the degree of clonotype sharing among donors was expected to be affected by sequencing depth. Rarefaction of sorted-subset datasets indicated incomplete sequencing despite the large sequencing depth. Sampling was restricted to blood, and TCR repertoires in tissue are likely to differ from TCR repertoires in blood.

From the cysteine up to the phenylalanine, the CDR3 has a length of 16 residues. Only the CDR3 part of the read is kept: 48 bases, read in frame from the first base. CDR1 LNHNV and CDR2 YYDKDF are derived from the germline V gene (reference sequence). V has 4 bases trimmed and J has 3 bases trimmed; junction bases matching no gene number 9. TCR CDR3 regions were amplified from genomic DNA by multiplex PCR using the deep immunoSEQ assay. Genomic DNA extracted from each cell subset was distributed evenly over all wells of several immunoSEQ 96-well plates, and each plate served as one replicate. For sorted subsets, roughly 200 ng of genomic DNA, equivalent to roughly 30,000 T cell genomes, went into each replicate PCR. Purified libraries were measured with a Qubit 3.0 fluorometer, size-checked on a Bioanalyzer 2100, and measured again with the KAPA Library Quantification kit. A separate single-read 150-cycle Illumina NextSeq 550 flow cell was used to sequence each immunoSEQ 96-well plate. On the authors' methods: The immunoSEQ output contained only junctional sequences without quality scores, so filtering could not match that applied to full-length reads. To assign V/J genes and CDR3, sequences were annotated using PyIR, a Python wrapper for IgBLAST v1.9, with IMGT germline references. Reads were filtered out if the reads had weak V/J assignments (E-value above 1e-6), no CDR3, stop codons, out-of-frame junctions, or ambiguous translated residues. V3J clonotypes were defined by identical inferred V gene, J gene, and CDR3 amino acid sequence. The percentage overlap between two repertoires was calculated by dividing the number of shared unique clonotypes by the size of the smaller repertoire. RTK rarefaction, the Chao1 estimator, and Recon v2.1 estimates of unobserved clonotypes were used to assess repertoire richness. For all TCRbeta clonotypes obtained by the gDNA method from a few donors, generation probabilities were computed with OLGA. The table was pulled from immuneACCESS by TCRdb, which kept in-frame rearrangements only. Such tables lose some clones; where checked, under half of the loss comes from unresolved V genes, and the rest has no known cause. V and J calls plus clone size are reproduced from that table; the DNA served to infer D and trimming. Across this sample there are under 1 million clones, with roughly 96% seen only once. The ten largest clones represent about 0.22% of the sample.

CD8 naive samples were obtained by positive selection for CCR7 among CD45RO-negative cells, yielding a CD45RA+CCR7+ population from which TemRA cells were excluded. The donors were healthy, HIV-negative adults with no recently reported acute infections or vaccinations. Only Caucasian adults living in Nashville, Tennessee, USA were represented among the donors. After blood collection by leukapheresis, PBMCs were isolated using Ficoll-Histopaque density gradient centrifugation and then cryopreserved in the vapor phase of liquid nitrogen. Analytical flow cytometry was used to check the purity and quantity of every magnetically sorted T cell population. From each sorted fraction, genomic DNA was isolated and quantified by UV absorbance on a Nanodrop 2000c.

The clonotype was recovered from a man aged 25 to 40 in good health. The sample was naive CD8+ T cells sorted from blood. The cell subset or site label, as the study defines it: CD45RA+CCR7+. The chain is made from TRBV15 and TRBJ1-5; TRBD1 fits 7 bases in the junction. CDR3 reads: CATSIRDSSLNQPQHF. The nucleotides are TGTGCCACCAGCATCAGGGACAGTTCACTCAATCAGCCCCAGCATTTT.